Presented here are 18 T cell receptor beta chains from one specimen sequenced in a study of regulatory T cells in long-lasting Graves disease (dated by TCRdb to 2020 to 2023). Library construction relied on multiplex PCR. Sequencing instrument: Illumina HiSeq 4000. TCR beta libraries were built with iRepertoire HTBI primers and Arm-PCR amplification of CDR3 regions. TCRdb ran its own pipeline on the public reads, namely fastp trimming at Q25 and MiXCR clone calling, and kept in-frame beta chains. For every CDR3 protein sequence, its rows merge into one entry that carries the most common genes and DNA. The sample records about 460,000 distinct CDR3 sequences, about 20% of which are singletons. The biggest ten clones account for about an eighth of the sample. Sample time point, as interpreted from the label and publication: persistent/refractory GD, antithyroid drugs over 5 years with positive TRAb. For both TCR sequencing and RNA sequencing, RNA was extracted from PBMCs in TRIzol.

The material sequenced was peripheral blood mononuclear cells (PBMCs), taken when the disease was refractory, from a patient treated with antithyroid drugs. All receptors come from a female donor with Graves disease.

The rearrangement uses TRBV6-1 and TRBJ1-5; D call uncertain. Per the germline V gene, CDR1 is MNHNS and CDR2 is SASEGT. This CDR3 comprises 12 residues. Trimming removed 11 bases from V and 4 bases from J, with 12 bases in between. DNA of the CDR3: TGTGCCGGCGGGGATGCTAATCAGCCCCAGCATTTT. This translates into CAGGDANQPQHF.

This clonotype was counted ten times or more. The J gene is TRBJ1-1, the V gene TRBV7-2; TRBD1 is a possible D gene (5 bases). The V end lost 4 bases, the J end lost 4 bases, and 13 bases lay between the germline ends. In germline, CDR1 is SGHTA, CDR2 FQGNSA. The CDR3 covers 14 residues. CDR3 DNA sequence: TGTGCCAGCAGCTCATTTGGGGGTGGCACTGAAGCTTTCTTT. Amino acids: CASSSFGGGTEAFF.

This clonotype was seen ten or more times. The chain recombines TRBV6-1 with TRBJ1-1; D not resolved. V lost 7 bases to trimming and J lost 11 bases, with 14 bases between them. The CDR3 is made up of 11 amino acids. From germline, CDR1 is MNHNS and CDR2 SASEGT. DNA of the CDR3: TGTGCCAGCAACGCGGGGAACGCGGCTTTCTTT. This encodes CASNAGNAAFF.

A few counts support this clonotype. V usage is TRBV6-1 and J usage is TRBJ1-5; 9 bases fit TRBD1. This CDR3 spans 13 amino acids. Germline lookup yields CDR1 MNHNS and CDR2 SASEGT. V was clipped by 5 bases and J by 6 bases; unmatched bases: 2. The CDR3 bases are TGTGCCAGCAGTAACAGGGGGCCTCAGCCCCAGCATTTT. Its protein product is CASSNRGPQPQHF.

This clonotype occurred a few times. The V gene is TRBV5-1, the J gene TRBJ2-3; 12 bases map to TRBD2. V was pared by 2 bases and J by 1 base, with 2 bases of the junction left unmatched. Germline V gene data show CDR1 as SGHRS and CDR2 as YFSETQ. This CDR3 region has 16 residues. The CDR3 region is CASSFRLAGGTDTQYF. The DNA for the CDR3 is TGCGCCAGCAGCTTTCGACTAGCGGGAGGCACAGATACGCAGTATTTT. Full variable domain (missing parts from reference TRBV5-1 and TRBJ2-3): KAGVTQTPRYLIKTRGQQVTLSCSPISGHRSVSWYQQTPGQGLQFLFEYFSETQRNKGNFPGRFSGRQFSNSRSEMNVSTLELGDSALYLCASSFRLAGGTDTQYFGPGTRLTVL.

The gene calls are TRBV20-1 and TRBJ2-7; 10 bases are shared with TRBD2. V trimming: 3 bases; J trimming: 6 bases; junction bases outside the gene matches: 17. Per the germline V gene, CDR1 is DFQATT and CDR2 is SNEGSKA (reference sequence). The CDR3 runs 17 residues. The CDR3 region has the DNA TGCAGTGCTAGGTGGGGGGGTCTAGCGGGGGCACCGAGCGAGCAGTACTTC. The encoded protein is CSARWGGLAGAPSEQYF.

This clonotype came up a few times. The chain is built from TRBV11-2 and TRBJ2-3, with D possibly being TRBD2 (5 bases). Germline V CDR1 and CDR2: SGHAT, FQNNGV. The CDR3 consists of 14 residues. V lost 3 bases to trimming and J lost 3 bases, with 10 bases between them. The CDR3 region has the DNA TGTGCCAGCAGCTTGTCCGGGATGACAGATACGCAGTATTTT. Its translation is CASSLSGMTDTQYF.

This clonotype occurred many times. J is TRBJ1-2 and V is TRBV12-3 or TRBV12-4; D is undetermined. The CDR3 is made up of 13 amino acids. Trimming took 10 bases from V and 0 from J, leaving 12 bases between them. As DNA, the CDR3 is TGTGCCACAATTCGGGGTTCTAACTATGGCTACACCTTC. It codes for CATIRGSNYGYTF.

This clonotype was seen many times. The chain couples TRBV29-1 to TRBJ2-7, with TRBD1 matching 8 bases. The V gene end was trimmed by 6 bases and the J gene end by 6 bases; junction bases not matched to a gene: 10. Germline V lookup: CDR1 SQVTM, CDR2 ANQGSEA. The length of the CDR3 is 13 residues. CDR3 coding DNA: TGCAGCGTATGTAAGGACAGGGCGGTCGAGCAGTACTTC. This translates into CSVCKDRAVEQYF.

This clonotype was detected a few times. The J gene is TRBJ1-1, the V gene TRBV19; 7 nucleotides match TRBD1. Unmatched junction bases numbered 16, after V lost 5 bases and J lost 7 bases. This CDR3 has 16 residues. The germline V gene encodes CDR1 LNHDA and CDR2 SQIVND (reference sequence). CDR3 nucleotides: TGTGCCAGTAGTGCCCCTTCAGGGGGAATTGAAATTGAAGCTTTCTTT. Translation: CASSAPSGGIEIEAFF.

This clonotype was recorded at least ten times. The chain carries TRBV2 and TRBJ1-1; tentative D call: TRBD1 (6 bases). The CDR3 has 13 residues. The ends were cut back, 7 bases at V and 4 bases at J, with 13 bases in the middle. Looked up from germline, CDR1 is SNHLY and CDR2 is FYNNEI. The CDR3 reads CASTQEGVTEAFF. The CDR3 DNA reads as TGTGCCAGCACCCAAGAGGGGGTCACTGAAGCTTTCTTT.

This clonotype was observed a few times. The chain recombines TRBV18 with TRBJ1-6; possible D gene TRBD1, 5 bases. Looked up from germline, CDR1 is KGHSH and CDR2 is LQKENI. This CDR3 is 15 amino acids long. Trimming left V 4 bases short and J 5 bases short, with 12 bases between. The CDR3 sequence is CASSLPPQDNSPLHF. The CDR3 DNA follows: TGTGCCAGCTCACTACCCCCACAGGATAATTCACCCCTCCACTTT.

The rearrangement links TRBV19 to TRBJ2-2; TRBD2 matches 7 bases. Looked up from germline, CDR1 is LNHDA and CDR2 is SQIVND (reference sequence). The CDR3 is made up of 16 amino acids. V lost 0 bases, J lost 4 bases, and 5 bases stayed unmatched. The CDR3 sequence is CASSIDSGLGTGELFF. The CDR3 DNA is TGTGCCAGTAGTATAGATAGCGGGTTAGGCACCGGGGAGCTGTTTTTT.

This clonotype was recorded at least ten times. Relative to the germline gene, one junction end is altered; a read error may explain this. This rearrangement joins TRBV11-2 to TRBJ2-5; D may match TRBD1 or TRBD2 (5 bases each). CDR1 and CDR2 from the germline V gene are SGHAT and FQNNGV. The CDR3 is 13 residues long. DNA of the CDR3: TGTGCCAGCAACTTAGAGGGGTGGGAGACCCAGTACTTC. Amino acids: CASNLEGWETQYF.

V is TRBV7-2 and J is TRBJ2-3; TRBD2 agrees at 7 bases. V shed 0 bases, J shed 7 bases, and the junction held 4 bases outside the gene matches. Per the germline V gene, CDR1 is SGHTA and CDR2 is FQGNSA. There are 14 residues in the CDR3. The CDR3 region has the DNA TGTGCCAGCAGCTTAGCGGGGGGGTTTAATACGCAGTATTTT. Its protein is CASSLAGGFNTQYF.

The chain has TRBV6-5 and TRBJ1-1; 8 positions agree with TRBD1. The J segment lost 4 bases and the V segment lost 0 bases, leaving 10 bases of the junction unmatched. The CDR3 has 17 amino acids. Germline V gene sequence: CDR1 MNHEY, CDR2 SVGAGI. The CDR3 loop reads CASSYSRGTGMGTEAFF. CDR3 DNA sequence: TGTGCCAGCAGTTACTCGAGAGGGACAGGTATGGGCACTGAAGCTTTCTTT.

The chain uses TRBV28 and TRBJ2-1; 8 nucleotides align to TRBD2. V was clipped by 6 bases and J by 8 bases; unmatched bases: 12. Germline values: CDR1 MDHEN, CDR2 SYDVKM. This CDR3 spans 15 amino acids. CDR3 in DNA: TGTGCCAGCAGAACGGGGGGGCAGGGGCGACATGAGCAGTTCTTC. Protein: CASRTGGQGRHEQFF.

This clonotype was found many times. The CDR3, as DNA: TGCGCCAGCAGTCCGGACAGGCTTAGATACTACGAGCAGTACTTC. Its translation is CASSPDRLRYYEQYF. The chain combines TRBV5-1 with TRBJ2-7; 7 bases agree with TRBD1. The germline V gene encodes CDR1 SGHRS and CDR2 YFSETQ. The CDR3 loop spans 15 amino acids. V shed 5 bases, J shed 3 bases, and the junction held 11 bases outside the gene matches.